These T cell receptor beta chains were read from a single sample in a study of cytomegalovirus exposure and HLA in healthy donors. This table comes from immunoSEQ multiplex PCR, and its TCRdb copy is limited to in-frame clones, with some not included. The profile shows roughly 180,000 clones, approximately 86% of them singletons. Material for sequencing was PBMCs. The receptor source for this set is a young man in good health and CMV-seropositive. The CDR3 runs from the conserved cysteine through the conserved F or W. A D gene is named only where the DNA matches it firmly. Only some rows state a clone size, as once, few, many or a class for expanded clones.

TRBD1	TRBV30	NA	TRBJ2-7	CAGAPGTGIYEQYF	TGTGCCGGTGCCCCCGGGACAGGGATCTACGAGCAGTACTTC
NA	TRBV7-9	NA	TRBJ2-2	CASSFGEQAGELFF	TGTGCCAGCAGCTTCGGAGAACAGGCCGGGGAGCTGTTTTTT
NA	TRBV27	NA	TRBJ2-2	CASSTPTGELFF	TGTGCCAGCAGTACTCCGACCGGGGAGCTGTTTTTT
NA	TRBV30	NA	TRBJ1-2	CAWKDFWWNGYTF	TGTGCCTGGAAGGACTTTTGGTGGAATGGCTACACCTTC
NA	TRBV19	NA	TRBJ2-5	CASSIGRVQETQYF	TGTGCCAGTAGTATAGGCCGGGTCCAGGAGACCCAGTACTTC
TRBD1	TRBV5-6	once	TRBJ1-2	CASSPRTGGYGYTF	TGTGCCAGCAGCCCCCGGACAGGCGGGTATGGCTACACCTTC
NA	TRBV29-1	NA	TRBJ2-5	CSFRPAVETQYF	TGCAGCTTCCGGCCGGCGGTGGAGACCCAGTACTTC
NA	TRBV25-1	NA	TRBJ1-5	CASSAPGQPQHF	TGTGCCAGCAGTGCCCCTGGCCAGCCCCAGCATTTT
TRBD1	TRBV7-3	NA	TRBJ2-3	CASSGQGGDTQYF	TGTGCCAGCAGCGGACAGGGAGGAGATACGCAGTATTTT
NA	TRBV7-7	NA	TRBJ2-7	CASSPIKGGKSYEQYF	TGTGCTAGCAGCCCCATAAAGGGCGGGAAGAGCTACGAGCAGTACTTC
TRBD2	TRBV27	NA	TRBJ2-1	CASKQLAGNYNEQFF	TGTGCCAGCAAACAGTTAGCGGGAAATTACAATGAGCAGTTCTTC
TRBD1	TRBV14	NA	TRBJ1-1	CASSQDDRGRFGRTEAFF	TGTGCCAGCAGCCAAGACGACAGGGGGCGGTTTGGGCGCACTGAAGCTTTCTTT
NA	TRBV6-5	NA	TRBJ2-2	CASSTRAGELFF	TGTGCCAGCAGTACCCGGGCCGGGGAGCTGTTTTTT
TRBD1	TRBV5-1	NA	TRBJ1-4	CASSPGQGFTTNEKLFF	TGCGCCAGCAGCCCCGGACAGGGCTTTACAACTAATGAAAAACTGTTTTTT
NA	TRBV28	NA	TRBJ1-4	CASSSRGTTNEKLFF	TGTGCCAGCAGTTCCAGGGGTACGACTAATGAAAAACTGTTTTTT
NA	TRBV29-1	NA	TRBJ1-2	CSVDSNYGYTF	TGCAGCGTTGACAGTAACTATGGCTACACCTTC
TRBD1	TRBV7-8	NA	TRBJ1-4	CASSLSGTGREKLFF	TGTGCCAGCAGCTTAAGCGGGACAGGAAGGGAAAAACTGTTTTTT
NA	TRBV5-4	once	TRBJ2-1	CASSLAVARNEQFF	TGTGCCAGCAGCTTGGCGGTAGCAAGGAATGAGCAGTTCTTC
TRBD1	TRBV2	NA	TRBJ2-1	CASTTEGQNNEQFF	TGTGCCAGCACCACCGAGGGACAGAACAATGAGCAGTTCTTC
NA	TRBV5-1	NA	TRBJ1-2	CASSFGQGVPNYGYTF	TGCGCCAGCAGCTTTGGCCAGGGCGTCCCCAACTATGGCTACACCTTC
NA	TRBV5-1	NA	TRBJ1-5	CASSLDVGNQPQHF	TGCGCCAGCAGCTTGGACGTGGGCAATCAGCCCCAGCATTTT
TRBD1	TRBV7-8	NA	TRBJ1-2	CASSLIVQGDDYTF	TGTGCCAGCAGCTTAATCGTACAGGGGGATGACTACACCTTC
TRBD1	TRBV7-9	NA	TRBJ1-5	CASSSATGDQPQHF	TGTGCCAGCAGCTCGGCGACAGGGGATCAGCCCCAGCATTTT
NA	TRBV7-7	once	TRBJ2-2	CASSADSTGELFF	TGTGCCAGCAGCGCAGACAGCACCGGGGAGCTGTTTTTT
NA	TRBV5-6	NA	TRBJ2-7	CASSLAGQGIIYEQYF	TGTGCCAGCAGCTTAGCAGGGCAGGGTATCATCTACGAGCAGTACTTC
TRBD2	TRBV11-2	NA	TRBJ2-2	CASSRPSGPNTGELFF	TGTGCCAGCAGCCGACCTAGCGGGCCTAACACCGGGGAGCTGTTTTTT
TRBD2	TRBV7-6	NA	TRBJ2-7	CASSPSTTSGKGEQYF	TGTGCCAGCAGCCCATCGACGACTAGCGGGAAGGGCGAGCAGTACTTC
NA	TRBV9	NA	TRBJ2-7	CASSVAAERGYF	TGTGCCAGCAGCGTAGCGGCCGAGAGAGGGTACTTC
TRBD1	TRBV30	NA	TRBJ2-7	CAWKPGQGAREQYF	TGTGCCTGGAAACCGGGACAGGGGGCGAGGGAGCAGTACTTC
NA	TRBV19	few	TRBJ1-4	CASSPRTEYNEKLFF	TGTGCCAGTAGCCCCCGGACGGAATACAATGAAAAACTGTTTTTT
TRBD2	TRBV7-2	NA	TRBJ2-7	CASSLARTRGPGEQYF	TGTGCCAGCAGCTTAGCACGGACTAGAGGGCCTGGCGAGCAGTACTTC
NA	TRBV11-3	NA	TRBJ2-7	CASRGGASEAEQYF	TGTGCCAGCAGGGGGGGCGCGTCCGAGGCCGAGCAGTACTTC
NA	TRBV30	NA	TRBJ2-1	CAWTSPKGGLLNDEQFF	TGTGCCTGGACTTCCCCCAAGGGGGGGTTACTGAATGATGAGCAGTTCTTC
TRBD1	TRBV30	NA	TRBJ2-7	CAWRPGQGYEQYF	TGTGCCTGGAGACCGGGACAGGGCTACGAGCAGTACTTC
TRBD2	TRBV27	NA	TRBJ2-7	CASSLSRAGGWDEQYF	TGTGCCAGCAGTTTATCGAGAGCGGGAGGTTGGGACGAGCAGTACTTC
NA	TRBV15	NA	TRBJ2-5	CATSRGGLGQETQYF	TGTGCCACCAGCAGAGGAGGGCTAGGACAAGAGACCCAGTACTTC
NA	TRBV6-1	once	TRBJ2-1	CASSEALMAGFNNEQFF	TGTGCCAGCAGTGAAGCGCTTATGGCCGGATTTAACAATGAGCAGTTCTTC
NA	TRBV6-6	NA	TRBJ1-1	CASSYSNGMNTEAFF	TGTGCCAGCAGTTACTCGAACGGAATGAACACTGAAGCTTTCTTT
NA	TRBV4-3	NA	TRBJ1-3	CASSQGKASGNTIYF	TGCGCCAGCAGCCAAGGGAAAGCCTCTGGAAACACCATATATTTT
NA	TRBV4-2	NA	TRBJ1-3	CASSLPGPSSGNTIYF	TGTGCCAGCAGCCTCCCGGGGCCGAGTTCTGGAAACACCATATATTTT
TRBD2	TRBV7-3	NA	TRBJ2-3	CASSFGLAGGRTQYF	TGTGCCAGCAGCTTCGGACTAGCGGGAGGACGTACGCAGTATTTT
NA	TRBV5-4	NA	TRBJ1-2	CASSFYSRADYGYTF	TGTGCCAGCAGCTTTTACTCCCGGGCCGACTATGGCTACACCTTC
NA	TRBV5-1	NA	TRBJ2-7	CASSTQPANYEQYF	TGCGCCAGCAGCACCCAACCAGCGAACTACGAGCAGTACTTC
NA	TRBV5-1	NA	TRBJ2-5	CASSPWRAETQYF	TGCGCCAGCAGCCCCTGGCGAGCAGAGACCCAGTACTTC
NA	TRBV30	NA	TRBJ2-1	CAWSGATYNEQFF	TGTGCCTGGTCGGGAGCAACCTACAATGAGCAGTTCTTC
TRBD1	TRBV7-9	once	TRBJ2-1	CASSREGQAYNEQFF	TGTGCCAGCAGCCGAGAGGGACAGGCATACAATGAGCAGTTCTTC